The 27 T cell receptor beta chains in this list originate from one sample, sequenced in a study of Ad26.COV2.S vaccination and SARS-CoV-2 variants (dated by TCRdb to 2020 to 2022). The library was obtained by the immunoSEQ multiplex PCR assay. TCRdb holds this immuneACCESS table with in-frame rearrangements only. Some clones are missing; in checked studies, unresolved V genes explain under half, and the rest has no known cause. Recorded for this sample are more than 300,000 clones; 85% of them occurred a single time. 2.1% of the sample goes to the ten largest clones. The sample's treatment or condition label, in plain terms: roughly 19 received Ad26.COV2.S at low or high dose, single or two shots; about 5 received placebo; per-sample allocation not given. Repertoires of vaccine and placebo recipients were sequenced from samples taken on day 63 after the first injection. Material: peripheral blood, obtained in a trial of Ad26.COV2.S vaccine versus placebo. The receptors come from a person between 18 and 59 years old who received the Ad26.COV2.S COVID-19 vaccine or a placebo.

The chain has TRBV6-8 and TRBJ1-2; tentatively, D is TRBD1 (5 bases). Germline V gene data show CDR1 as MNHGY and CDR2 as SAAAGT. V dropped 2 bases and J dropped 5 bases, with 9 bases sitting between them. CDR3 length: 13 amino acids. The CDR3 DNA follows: TGTGCCAGCAGTTACGAGGGGAAATATGGCTACACCTTC. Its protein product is CASSYEGKYGYTF.

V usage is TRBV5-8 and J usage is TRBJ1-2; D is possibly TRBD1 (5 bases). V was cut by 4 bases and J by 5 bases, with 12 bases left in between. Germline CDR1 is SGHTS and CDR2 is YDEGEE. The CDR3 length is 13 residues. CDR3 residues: CASSGQLIYGYTF. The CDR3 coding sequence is TGTGCCAGCAGCGGACAATTGATATATGGCTACACCTTC.

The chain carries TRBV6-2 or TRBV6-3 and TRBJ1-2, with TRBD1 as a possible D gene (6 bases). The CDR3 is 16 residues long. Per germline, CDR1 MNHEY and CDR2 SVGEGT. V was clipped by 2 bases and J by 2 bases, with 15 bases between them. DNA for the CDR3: TGTGCCAGCAGTTACCCTCCCCGGACAGCCAACTATGGCTACACCTTC. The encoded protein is CASSYPPRTANYGYTF.

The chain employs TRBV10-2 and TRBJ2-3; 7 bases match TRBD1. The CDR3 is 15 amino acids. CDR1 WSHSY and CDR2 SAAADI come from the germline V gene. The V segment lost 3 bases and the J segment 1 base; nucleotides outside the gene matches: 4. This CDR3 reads CASSDRDRRTDTQYF. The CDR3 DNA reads TGCGCCAGCAGTGACAGGGACAGACGCACAGATACGCAGTATTTT.

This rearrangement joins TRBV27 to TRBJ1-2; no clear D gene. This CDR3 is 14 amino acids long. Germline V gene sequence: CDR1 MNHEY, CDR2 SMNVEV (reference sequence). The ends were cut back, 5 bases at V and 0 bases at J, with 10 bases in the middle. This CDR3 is CASSPGGANYGYTF. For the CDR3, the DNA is TGTGCCAGCAGTCCGGGCGGTGCTAACTATGGCTACACCTTC.

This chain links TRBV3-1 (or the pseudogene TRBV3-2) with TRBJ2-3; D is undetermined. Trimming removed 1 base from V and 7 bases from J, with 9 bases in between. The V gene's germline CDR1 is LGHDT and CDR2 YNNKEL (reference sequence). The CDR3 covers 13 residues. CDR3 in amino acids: CASSQARVNTQYF. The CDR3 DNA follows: TGTGCCAGCAGCCAAGCTCGGGTCAATACGCAGTATTTT.

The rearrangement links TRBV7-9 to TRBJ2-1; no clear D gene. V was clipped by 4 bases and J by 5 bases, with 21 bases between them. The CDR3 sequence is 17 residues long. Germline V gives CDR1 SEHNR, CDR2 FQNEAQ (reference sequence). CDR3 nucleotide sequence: TGTGCCAGCAGCTCGTCTAGAAGTCGGACGGCGGACAATGAGCAGTTCTTC. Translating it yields CASSSSRSRTADNEQFF.

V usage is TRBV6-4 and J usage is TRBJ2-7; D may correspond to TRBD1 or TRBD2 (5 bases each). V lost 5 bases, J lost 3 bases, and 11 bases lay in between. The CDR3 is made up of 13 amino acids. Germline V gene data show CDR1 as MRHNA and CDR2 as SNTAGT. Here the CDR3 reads CASSLGPSYEQYF. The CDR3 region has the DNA TGTGCCAGCAGTCTGGGACCCAGCTACGAGCAGTACTTC.

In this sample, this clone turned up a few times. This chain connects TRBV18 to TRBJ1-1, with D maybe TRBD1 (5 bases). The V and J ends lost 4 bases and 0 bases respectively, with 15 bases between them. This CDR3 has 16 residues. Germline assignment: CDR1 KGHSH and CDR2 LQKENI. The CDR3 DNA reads TGTGCCAGCTCACTTACCGACAGCGCCCTGAACACTGAAGCTTTCTTT. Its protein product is CASSLTDSALNTEAFF.

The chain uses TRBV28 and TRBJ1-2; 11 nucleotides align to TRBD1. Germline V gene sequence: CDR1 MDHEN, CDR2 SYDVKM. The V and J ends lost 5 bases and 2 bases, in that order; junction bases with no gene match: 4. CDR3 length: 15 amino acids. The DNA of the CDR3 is TGTGCCAGCAGTACCTGGACAGGGGGCAACTATGGCTACACCTTC. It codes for CASSTWTGGNYGYTF.

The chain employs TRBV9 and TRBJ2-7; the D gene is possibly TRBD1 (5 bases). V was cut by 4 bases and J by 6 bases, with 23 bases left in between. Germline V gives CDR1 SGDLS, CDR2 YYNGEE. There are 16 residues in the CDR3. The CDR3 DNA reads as TGTGCCAGCAGCCCCCACATCGCCCCCCAGGGTGCCGAGCAGTACTTC. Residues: CASSPHIAPQGAEQYF.

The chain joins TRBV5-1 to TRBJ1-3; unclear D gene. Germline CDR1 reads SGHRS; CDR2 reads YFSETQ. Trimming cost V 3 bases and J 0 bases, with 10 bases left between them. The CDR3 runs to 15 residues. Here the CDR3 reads CASSSGPGSGNTIYF. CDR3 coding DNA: TGCGCCAGCAGCTCGGGCCCCGGCTCTGGAAACACCATATATTTT.

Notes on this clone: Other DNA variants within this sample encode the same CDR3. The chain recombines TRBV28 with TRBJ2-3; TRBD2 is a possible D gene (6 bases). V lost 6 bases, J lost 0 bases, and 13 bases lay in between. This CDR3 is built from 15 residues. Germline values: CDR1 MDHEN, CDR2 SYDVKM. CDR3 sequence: CASSRPGVSTDTQYF. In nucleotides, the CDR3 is TGTGCCAGCAGCCGACCGGGGGTTAGCACAGATACGCAGTATTTT.

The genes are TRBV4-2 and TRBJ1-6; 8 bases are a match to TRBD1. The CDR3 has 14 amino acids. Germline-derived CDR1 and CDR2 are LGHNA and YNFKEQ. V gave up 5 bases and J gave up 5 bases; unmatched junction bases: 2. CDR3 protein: CASSLTGDNSPLHF. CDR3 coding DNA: TGTGCCAGCAGCTTGACAGGGGATAATTCACCCCTCCACTTT.

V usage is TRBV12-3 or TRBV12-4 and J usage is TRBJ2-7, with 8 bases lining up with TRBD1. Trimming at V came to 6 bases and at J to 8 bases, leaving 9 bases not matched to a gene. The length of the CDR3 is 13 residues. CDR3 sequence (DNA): TGTGCCAGCAGGGATGACAGGGGCTGGAAGCAGTACTTC. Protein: CASRDDRGWKQYF.

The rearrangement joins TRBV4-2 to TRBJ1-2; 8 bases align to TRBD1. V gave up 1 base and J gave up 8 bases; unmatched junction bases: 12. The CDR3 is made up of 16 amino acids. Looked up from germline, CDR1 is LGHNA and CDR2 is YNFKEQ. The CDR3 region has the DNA TGTGCCAGCAGCCAAGCTGGGGACAGGTTGAGAATGGGCTACACCTTC. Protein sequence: CASSQAGDRLRMGYTF.

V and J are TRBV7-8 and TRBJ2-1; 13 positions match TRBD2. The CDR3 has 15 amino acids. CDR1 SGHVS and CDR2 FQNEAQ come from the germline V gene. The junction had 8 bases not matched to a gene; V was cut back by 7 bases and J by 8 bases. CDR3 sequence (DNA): TGTGCCAGCATCAACGGACTAGCGGGGGTCCATGAGCAGTTCTTC. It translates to CASINGLAGVHEQFF. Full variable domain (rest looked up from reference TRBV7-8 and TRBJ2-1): GAGVSQSPRYKVAKRGQDVALRCDPISGHVSLFWYQQALGQGPEFLTYFQNEAQLDKSGLPSDRFFAERPEGSVSTLKIQRTQQEDSAVYLCASINGLAGVHEQFFGPGTRLTVL.

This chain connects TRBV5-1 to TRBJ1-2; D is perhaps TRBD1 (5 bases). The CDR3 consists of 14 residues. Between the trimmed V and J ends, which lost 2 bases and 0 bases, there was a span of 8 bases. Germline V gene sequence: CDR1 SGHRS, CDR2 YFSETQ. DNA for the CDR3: TGCGCCAGCAGCTTAGACAGTACTAACTATGGCTACACCTTC. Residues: CASSLDSTNYGYTF.

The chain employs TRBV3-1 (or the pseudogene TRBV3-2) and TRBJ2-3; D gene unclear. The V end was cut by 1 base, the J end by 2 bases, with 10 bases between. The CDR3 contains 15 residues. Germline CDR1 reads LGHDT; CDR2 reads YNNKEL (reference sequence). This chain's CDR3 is CASSQVQSNTDTQYF. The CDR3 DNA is TGTGCCAGCAGCCAAGTTCAGTCAAACACAGATACGCAGTATTTT.

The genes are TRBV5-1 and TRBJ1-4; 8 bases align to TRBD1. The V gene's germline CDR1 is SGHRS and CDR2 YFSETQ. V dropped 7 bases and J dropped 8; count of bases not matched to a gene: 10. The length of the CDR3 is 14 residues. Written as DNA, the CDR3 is TGCGCCAGCGCCCGGACAGGGCTAAGGGAAAAACTGTTTTTT. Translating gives CASARTGLREKLFF.

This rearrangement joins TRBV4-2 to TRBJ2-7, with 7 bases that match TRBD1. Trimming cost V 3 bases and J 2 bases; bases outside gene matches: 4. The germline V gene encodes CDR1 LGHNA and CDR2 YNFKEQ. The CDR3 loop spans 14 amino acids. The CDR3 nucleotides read TGTGCCAGCAGCCAGGGACAGAGTACCTACGAGCAGTACTTC. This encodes CASSQGQSTYEQYF.

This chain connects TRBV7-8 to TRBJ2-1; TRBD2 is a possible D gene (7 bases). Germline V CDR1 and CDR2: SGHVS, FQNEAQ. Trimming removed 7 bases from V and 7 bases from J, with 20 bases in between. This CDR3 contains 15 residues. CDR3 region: CASTLLAGANNEQFF. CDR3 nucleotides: TGTGCCAGCACCCTCCTTGCGGGGGCGAATAATGAGCAGTTCTTC.

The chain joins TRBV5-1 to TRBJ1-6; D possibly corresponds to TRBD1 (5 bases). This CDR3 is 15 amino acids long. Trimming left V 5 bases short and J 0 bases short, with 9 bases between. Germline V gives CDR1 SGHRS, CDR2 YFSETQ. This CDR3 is CASRTASSYNSPLHF. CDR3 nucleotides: TGCGCCAGCAGGACAGCAAGCTCCTATAATTCACCCCTCCACTTT.

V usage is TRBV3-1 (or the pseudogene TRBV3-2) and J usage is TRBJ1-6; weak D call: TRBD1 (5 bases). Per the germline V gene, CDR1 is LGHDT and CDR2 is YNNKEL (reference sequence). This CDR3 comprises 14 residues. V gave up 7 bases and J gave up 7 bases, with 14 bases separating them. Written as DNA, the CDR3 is TGTGCCAGCACCGGACTGGGGGACAATTCACCCCTCCACTTT. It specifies CASTGLGDNSPLHF.

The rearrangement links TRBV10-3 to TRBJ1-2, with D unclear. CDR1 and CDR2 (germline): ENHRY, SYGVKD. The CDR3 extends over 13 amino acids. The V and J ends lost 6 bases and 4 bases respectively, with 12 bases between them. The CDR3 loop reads CAISNDGFYGYTF. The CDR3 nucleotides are TGTGCCATCAGCAACGACGGATTCTATGGCTACACCTTC.

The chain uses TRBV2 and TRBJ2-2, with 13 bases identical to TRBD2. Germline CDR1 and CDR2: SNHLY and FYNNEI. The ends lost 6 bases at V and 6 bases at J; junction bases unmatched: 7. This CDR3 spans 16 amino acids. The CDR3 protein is CASRKRTSGGSGELFF. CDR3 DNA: TGTGCCAGCAGGAAACGGACTAGCGGGGGATCCGGGGAGCTGTTTTTT.

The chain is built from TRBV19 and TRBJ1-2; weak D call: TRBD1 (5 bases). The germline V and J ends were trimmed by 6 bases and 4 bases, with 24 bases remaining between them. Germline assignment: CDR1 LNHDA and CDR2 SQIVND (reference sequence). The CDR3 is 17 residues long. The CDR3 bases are TGTGCCAGTAGCGAGGGGACGGCACCATTCGGAAGCTATGGCTACACCTTC. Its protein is CASSEGTAPFGSYGYTF.